One and the same sample provided the 32 T cell receptor beta chains below, sequenced in a study of cytomegalovirus exposure and HLA in healthy donors. Both 60 Vbeta primers and 13 Jbeta primers went into the PCR. Clones were read by immunoSEQ multiplex PCR, and TCRdb kept only the in-frame ones, dropping some. The table has fewer than 130,000 clones, 70% seen once. Sequences were obtained from PBMCs. These TCRs come from a man in his forties in good health and CMV-seropositive.

The rearrangement links TRBV28 to TRBJ2-7, with TRBD2 matching over 14 bases. Trimming removed 11 bases from V and 5 bases from J; junction bases left unmatched: 8. Germline V CDR1 and CDR2: MDHEN, SYDVKM. The CDR3 has 14 residues. The DNA of the CDR3 is TGTGCCGGGGGGACTAGCGGGAGTCTAAACGAGCAGTACTTC. Its translation is CAGGTSGSLNEQYF.

In its sample, this clone was seen a few times. The rearrangement joins TRBV9 to TRBJ2-1, with 8 bases fitting TRBD2. J gave up 2 bases and V 2 bases, and 3 bases lay outside the gene matches. This CDR3 is built from 15 residues. Germline V gene lookup returns CDR1 SGDLS and CDR2 YYNGEE. The CDR3 nucleotides are TGTGCCAGCAGCGTCGGGACTAGTACCTACAATGAGCAGTTCTTC. Its translation is CASSVGTSTYNEQFF.

V is TRBV4-1 and J is TRBJ2-3; 8 positions match TRBD1. CDR1 and CDR2 from the germline V gene are MGHRA and YSYEKL. The CDR3 is made up of 18 amino acids. V was clipped by 4 bases and J by 0 bases; unmatched bases: 12. CDR3 amino acids: CASSPGQDRGLSTDTQYF. CDR3 sequence (DNA): TGCGCCAGCAGCCCAGGGCAAGACAGGGGACTTAGCACAGATACGCAGTATTTT.

The V and J genes are TRBV18 and TRBJ1-1; TRBD1 agrees at 12 bases. This CDR3 spans 16 amino acids. Germline values: CDR1 KGHSH, CDR2 LQKENI. The V segment lost 8 bases and the J segment 1 base; nucleotides outside the gene matches: 8. CDR3 residues: CASMPGQGAWNTEAFF. The CDR3, as DNA: TGTGCCAGCATGCCGGGACAGGGGGCCTGGAACACTGAAGCTTTCTTT.

V is TRBV7-2 and J is TRBJ2-5; perhaps TRBD2 as D (5 bases). V lost 5 bases and J lost 4, with 17 bases in between. The CDR3 contains 15 residues. Germline loops: CDR1 SGHTA, CDR2 FQGNSA. Written as DNA, the CDR3 is TGTGCCAGCAGCCATCCGCGTATCGCGGGAGAGACCCAGTACTTC. Protein: CASSHPRIAGETQYF.

This clone showed up just a few times. V and J are TRBV18 and TRBJ1-6, with D maybe TRBD1 (5 bases). Trimming took off 4 bases at V and 8 bases at J, with 6 bases between the two ends. Germline CDR1 KGHSH, CDR2 LQKENI. The CDR3 consists of 12 residues. The CDR3 sequence: CASSLQDSPLHF. The CDR3, as DNA: TGTGCCAGCTCACTACAGGATTCACCCCTCCACTTT.

This clone was seen once. The chain joins TRBV12-5 to TRBJ2-5, with 7 bases aligning to TRBD2. This CDR3 spans 17 amino acids. Per the germline V gene, CDR1 is LGHNT and CDR2 is FRNRAP. Trimming removed 0 bases from V and 1 base from J; junction bases left unmatched: 8. The CDR3 here is CASGLVPLAVFQETQYF. DNA of the CDR3: TGTGCTAGTGGTTTGGTACCGCTAGCGGTGTTCCAAGAGACCCAGTACTTC.

The V gene is TRBV30, the J gene TRBJ1-3; D gene ambiguous. Germline values: CDR1 GTSNPN, CDR2 SVGIG (reference sequence). CDR3 size: 13 residues. V lost 5 bases and J 0 bases, leaving 8 bases between the germline ends. In DNA form, the CDR3 reads TGTGCCTGGGCCTTAGCCTCTGGAAACACCATATATTTT. Translated, it gives CAWALASGNTIYF.

The chain is built from TRBV4-3 and TRBJ1-5, with D unclear. CDR1 LGHNA and CDR2 YSLEER come from the germline V gene. CDR3 length: 17 residues. V lost 0 bases to trimming and J lost 5 bases, with 17 bases between them. The CDR3 loop reads CASSQEVWSGPHQPQHF. In nucleotides, the CDR3 is TGCGCCAGCAGCCAAGAAGTCTGGTCAGGCCCCCATCAGCCCCAGCATTTT.

This chain uses TRBV7-3 with TRBJ2-3, with 15 bases matching TRBD2. CDR1 SGHTA and CDR2 FQGTGA come from the germline V gene. With 3 bases clipped from V and 6 bases from J, the junction kept 7 bases outside the gene matches. The CDR3 has 17 amino acids. CDR3 sequence reads: CASSFGLAGGALDTQYF. CDR3 sequence (DNA): TGTGCCAGCAGCTTTGGACTAGCGGGAGGGGCCCTGGATACGCAGTATTTT. The complete variable domain, with remaining parts taken from reference TRBV7-3 and TRBJ2-3, reads GAGVSQTPSNKVTEKGKYVELRCDPISGHTALYWYRQSLGQGPEFLIYFQGTGAADDSGLPNDRFFAVRPEGSVSTLKIQRTERGDSAVYLCASSFGLAGGALDTQYFGPGTRLTVL.

This clone was counted only a few times. One junction end does not reproduce the germline sequence, and a read error may be involved. The rearrangement links TRBV7-9 to TRBJ2-3; 10 nucleotides match TRBD2. Germline CDR1 SEHNR, CDR2 FQNEAQ (reference sequence). This CDR3 is built from 15 residues. CDR3 coding DNA: TGTGCCAGCAGCCTAGCGGGAGAGTACACAGATACGCAGTATTTT. It specifies CASSLAGEYTDTQYF.

V is TRBV6-5 and J is TRBJ1-2; D might be TRBD1 (5 bases). CDR1 is MNHEY and CDR2 is SVGAGI in the germline V gene. Trimming cost V 9 bases and J 2 bases, with 10 bases left between them. The CDR3 contains 12 residues. CDR3 nucleotides: TGTGCCAGTACTGGGGCCAACTATGGCTACACCTTC. Amino acids: CASTGANYGYTF.

This clone has a single count. This chain uses TRBV14 with TRBJ1-4; TRBD1 matches 7 bases. The J segment lost 8 bases and the V segment lost 8 bases, leaving 5 bases of the junction unmatched. From germline, CDR1 is SGHDN and CDR2 FVKESK. The CDR3 has 12 residues. In DNA form, the CDR3 reads TGTGCCAGCGCCAGGGGGGCGGAAAAACTGTTTTTT. Its protein is CASARGAEKLFF.

V and J are TRBV2 and TRBJ2-7; no reliable D call. Trimming pared 5 bases from V and 3 bases from J, leaving 8 bases between. The CDR3 has 12 residues. Germline values: CDR1 SNHLY, CDR2 FYNNEI. Written as DNA, the CDR3 is TGTGCCAGCAGTTCATCGGGCTACGAGCAGTACTTC. It translates to CASSSSGYEQYF.

To note about this clone: The sample has other DNA sequences that encode this CDR3 too. J is TRBJ1-6 and V is TRBV5-1; D may be TRBD1 (6 bases). The CDR3 is 14 residues long. V was clipped by 0 bases and J by 10 bases, with 11 bases between them. CDR1 SGHRS and CDR2 YFSETQ come from the germline V gene. The CDR3 here is CASSLAGRGSPLHF. The CDR3 nucleotides are TGCGCCAGCAGCTTGGCAGGGAGGGGGTCACCCCTCCACTTT.

The rearrangement uses TRBV9 and TRBJ2-2; possible D gene TRBD2, 6 bases. Trimming pared 4 bases from V and 5 bases from J, leaving 15 bases between. Germline CDR1 is SGDLS and CDR2 is YYNGEE. The length of the CDR3 is 15 residues. This CDR3 reads CASSTRLGGTGELFF. CDR3 nucleotides: TGTGCCAGCAGCACCCGACTAGGAGGGACCGGGGAGCTGTTTTTT.

This chain joins TRBV19 and TRBJ1-5; D is unresolved. CDR1 is LNHDA and CDR2 is SQIVND in the germline V gene (reference sequence). V lost 3 bases to trimming and J lost 0 bases, with 9 bases between them. There are 15 residues in the CDR3. In nucleotides, the CDR3 is TGTGCCAGTAGTATGGGAGACAATAGCAATCAGCCCCAGCATTTT. Its protein product is CASSMGDNSNQPQHF.

The rearrangement joins TRBV11-2 to TRBJ2-1; no clear D. Germline CDR1 and CDR2: SGHAT and FQNNGV. This CDR3 has 14 amino acids. V was trimmed by 4 bases and J by 3 bases, leaving 10 bases between them. CDR3 DNA sequence: TGTGCCAGCAGCTGGGTGGGCCTCTACAATGAGCAGTTCTTC. This codes for CASSWVGLYNEQFF.

The CDR3 DNA reads as TGTGCCACCGCCCCCACGGGAGGGCCGAGGGTGGCGCAGTATTTT. Translated, it gives CATAPTGGPRVAQYF. The chain recombines TRBV9 with TRBJ2-3, with 8 bases that match TRBD2. Germline V CDR1 and CDR2: SGDLS, YYNGEE. The CDR3 covers 15 residues. V shed 9 bases and J 10 bases; nucleotides not matched to a gene: 19.

V gene TRBV29-1 combines with J gene TRBJ2-2; D gene uncertain. Germline CDR1 reads SQVTM; CDR2 reads ANQGSEA. V lost 4 bases and J lost 6, with 6 bases in between. CDR3 length: 11 residues. In nucleotides, the CDR3 is TGCAGCGTTGGATCGGCCGGGGAGCTGTTTTTT. Amino acid sequence: CSVGSAGELFF.

The count of this clone is one. The CDR3 spells CASSLEGAGTMNTEAFF. The CDR3 DNA reads TGTGCCAGCAGCTTGGAAGGGGCAGGAACTATGAACACTGAAGCTTTCTTT. The V gene is TRBV5-5, the J gene TRBJ1-1, with a possible D match to TRBD1 (5 bases). Trimming left V 0 bases short and J 0 bases short, with 15 bases between. CDR3 length equals 17 residues. The germline CDR1 and CDR2 sequences are SGHKS and YYEKEE (reference sequence). Complete variable domain (other parts from reference TRBV5-5 and TRBJ1-1): DAGVTQSPTHLIKTRGQQVTLRCSPISGHKSVSWYQQVLGQGPQFIFQYYEKEERGRGNFPDRFSARQFPNYSSELNVNALLLGDSALYLCASSLEGAGTMNTEAFFGQGTRLTVV.

This clone was seen a single time. This chain connects TRBV2 to TRBJ1-4; D gene uncertain. The CDR3 spans 14 residues. CDR1 and CDR2 from the germline V gene are SNHLY and FYNNEI. V shed 4 bases and J shed 4 bases, with 10 bases lying between them. The CDR3 loop is CASSVYSRNEKLFF. CDR3 in DNA: TGTGCCAGCAGTGTGTACAGCCGTAATGAAAAACTGTTTTTT. The whole variable domain, filled in from reference TRBV2 and TRBJ1-4, reads EPEVTQTPSHQVTQMGQEVILRCVPISNHLYFYWYRQILGQKVEFLVSFYNNEISEKSEIFDDQFSVERPDGSNFTLKIRSTKLEDSAMYFCASSVYSRNEKLFFGSGTQLSVL.

The rearrangement joins TRBV5-1 to TRBJ2-7, with 7 bases matching TRBD2. The junction had 13 bases not matched to a gene; V was cut back by 5 bases and J by 2 bases. CDR1 and CDR2 from the germline V gene are SGHRS and YFSETQ. This CDR3 region has 16 residues. The CDR3 region is CASRAVMAGAAYEQYF. CDR3 DNA sequence: TGCGCCAGCAGAGCCGTTATGGCGGGAGCGGCCTACGAGCAGTACTTC.

The CDR3 protein is CASSPIAGAEAFF. CDR3 DNA: TGTGCCAGCAGCCCCATCGCGGGTGCTGAAGCTTTCTTT. V is TRBV7-9 and J is TRBJ1-1; D not certain. V gave up 5 bases and J gave up 6 bases, with 13 bases separating them. Germline V lookup: CDR1 SEHNR, CDR2 FQNEAQ (reference sequence). This CDR3 contains 13 residues.

The chain combines TRBV30 with TRBJ2-7; no firm D call. CDR3 size: 13 residues. Trimming shortened V by 0 bases and J by 4 bases, and 10 bases separated the two germline ends. Germline V CDR1 and CDR2: GTSNPN, SVGIG (reference sequence). The CDR3 loop is CAWSVVDPYEQYF. The CDR3 DNA reads TGTGCCTGGAGTGTAGTAGATCCTTACGAGCAGTACTTC.

J is TRBJ1-1 and V is TRBV11-2; D may be TRBD1 (5 bases). Germline CDR1 SGHAT, CDR2 FQNNGV. This CDR3 is built from 11 residues. V lost 8 bases to trimming and J lost 2 bases, with 6 bases between them. The CDR3 loop reads CASGHNTEAFF. The CDR3, as DNA: TGTGCCAGCGGACATAACACTGAAGCTTTCTTT.

This clone has only a few counts. The CDR3 here is CASTDRDRVLQETQYF. The CDR3 bases are TGCGCCAGCACCGACCGGGACAGGGTCCTCCAAGAGACCCAGTACTTC. V usage is TRBV5-1 and J usage is TRBJ2-5; 9 bases align to TRBD1. Germline CDR1 and CDR2: SGHRS and YFSETQ. This CDR3 comprises 16 residues. With 6 bases clipped from V and 1 base from J, the junction kept 10 bases outside the gene matches.

The chain joins TRBV5-1 to TRBJ2-5; 8 nucleotides line up with TRBD1. From germline, CDR1 is SGHRS and CDR2 YFSETQ. V was clipped by 3 bases and J by 4 bases; unmatched bases: 11. The CDR3 extends over 16 amino acids. The CDR3 DNA reads as TGCGCCAGCAGCTCGGGTATCGGACAGGGACTAGAGACCCAGTACTTC. This encodes CASSSGIGQGLETQYF.

The genes are TRBV19 and TRBJ1-5, with D hard to call. The germline V and J ends were trimmed by 3 bases and 7 bases, with 10 bases remaining between them. The CDR3 extends over 13 amino acids. CDR1 and CDR2 from the germline V gene are LNHDA and SQIVND (reference sequence). As DNA, the CDR3 is TGTGCCAGTAGTATTGGAGGTTGGCAGCCCCAGCATTTT. This codes for CASSIGGWQPQHF. Full variable domain (rest looked up from reference TRBV19 and TRBJ1-5): DGGITQSPKYLFRKEGQNVTLSCEQNLNHDAMYWYRQDPGQGLRLIYYSQIVNDFQKGDIAEGYSVSREKKESFPLTVTSAQKNPTAFYLCASSIGGWQPQHFGDGTRLSIL.

Here the CDR3 reads CAISVGGNSYGYTF. CDR3 DNA sequence: TGTGCCATCAGTGTCGGAGGGAACTCCTATGGCTACACCTTC. The chain recombines TRBV10-3 with TRBJ1-2; D not resolved. Germline CDR1 is ENHRY and CDR2 is SYGVKD. The V and J ends lost 4 bases and 4 bases respectively, with 13 bases between them. The CDR3 loop spans 14 amino acids.

This clone has a single count. The chain combines TRBV27 with TRBJ2-3; 7 positions match TRBD1. With 4 bases clipped from V and 2 bases from J, the junction kept 3 bases outside the gene matches. Looked up from germline, CDR1 is MNHEY and CDR2 is SMNVEV (reference sequence). This CDR3 is built from 14 residues. The CDR3 reads CASSSGQYTDTQYF. DNA of the CDR3: TGTGCCAGCAGTTCGGGACAGTACACAGATACGCAGTATTTT.

The chain is built from TRBV4-1 and TRBJ2-3; no firm D call. Germline values: CDR1 MGHRA, CDR2 YSYEKL. V shed 0 bases and J shed 3 bases, with 10 bases lying between them. The CDR3 spans 15 residues. This CDR3 is CASSQEWQKTDTQYF. The CDR3 DNA is TGCGCCAGCAGCCAAGAATGGCAGAAGACAGATACGCAGTATTTT.